Each of the 29 T cell receptor beta chains below was sequenced from the same sample in a study of T-cell memory formation after mild COVID-19. MiXCR, applied by TCRdb to the 5' RACE reads, yields one record per CDR3 protein. The sample yields fewer than 250,000 distinct CDR3 sequences, around 20% seen once. Sequencing was performed on PBMCs or a T cell subset sorted from them (not recorded which). All receptors derive from an adult woman who had mild COVID-19 (a few samples of this study predate the infection). Cell type and time point are not known.

The chain joins TRBV2 to TRBJ2-6; no firm D call. Germline V CDR1 and CDR2: SNHLY, FYNNEI. The CDR3 is 16 amino acids. V dropped 0 bases and J dropped 1 base, with 7 bases sitting between them. The CDR3 reads CASSEAMGSGANVLTF. CDR3 in DNA: TGTGCCAGCAGTGAAGCCATGGGTTCTGGGGCCAACGTCCTGACTTTC.

V gene TRBV12-3 or TRBV12-4 combines with J gene TRBJ2-7, with 7 bases identical to TRBD2. V was clipped by 8 bases and J by 3 bases; unmatched bases: 10. The length of the CDR3 is 14 residues. The CDR3 protein is CASSSERGLYEQYF. CDR3 DNA sequence: TGTGCCAGCTCTTCGGAGCGGGGACTCTACGAGCAGTACTTC.

This clonotype was seen only a few times. The chain links TRBV12-3 or TRBV12-4 to TRBJ2-1, with TRBD2 as a possible D gene (5 bases). This CDR3 is 14 amino acids long. Between the trimmed V and J ends, which lost 3 bases and 2 bases, there was a span of 8 bases. The CDR3 DNA sequence: TGTGCCAGCAGTTTGACCGGGACCTACAATGAGCAGTTCTTC. Its protein is CASSLTGTYNEQFF.

This clonotype was seen just once. V is TRBV5-6 and J is TRBJ1-1; D unresolved. The CDR3 consists of 14 residues. Germline V gene sequence: CDR1 SGHDT, CDR2 YYEEEE. V was pared by 4 bases and J by 1 base, with 11 bases between. This chain's CDR3 is CASSPSLRNTEAFF. The CDR3 DNA reads TGTGCCAGCAGCCCAAGTTTGAGGAACACTGAAGCTTTCTTT.

V usage is TRBV7-2 and J usage is TRBJ1-5; TRBD1 aligns across 7 bases. V was clipped by 5 bases and J by 6 bases; unmatched bases: 4. Per the germline V gene, CDR1 is SGHTA and CDR2 is FQGNSA. This CDR3 is built from 13 residues. The CDR3, as DNA: TGTGCCAGCAGCCTAGGGACAGTTCAGCCCCAGCATTTT. As protein: CASSLGTVQPQHF.

This sequence joins TRBV6-2 or TRBV6-3 and TRBJ2-3, with D uncertain. Trimming cost V 0 bases and J 2 bases, with 6 bases left between them. The length of the CDR3 is 14 residues. Germline assignment: CDR1 MNHEY and CDR2 SVGEGT. The CDR3 bases are TGTGCCAGCAGTTACTCGTGGACCACAGATACGCAGTATTTT. It specifies CASSYSWTTDTQYF.

The genes are TRBV9 and TRBJ1-1, with 7 bases aligning to TRBD1. Germline lookup yields CDR1 SGDLS and CDR2 YYNGEE. The CDR3 runs 15 residues. V was clipped by 0 bases and J by 4 bases; unmatched bases: 6. This CDR3 reads CASSVGIRGGTEAFF. The CDR3 DNA reads as TGTGCCAGCAGCGTAGGGATCAGGGGGGGCACTGAAGCTTTCTTT.

This clonotype was picked up a small number of times. The chain has TRBV18 and TRBJ2-7, with D perhaps TRBD1 (5 bases). Looked up from germline, CDR1 is KGHSH and CDR2 is LQKENI. CDR3 length: 15 amino acids. V lost 6 bases and J 2 bases, leaving 17 bases between the germline ends. The DNA of the CDR3 is TGTGCCAGCTCGCGCCTTCAGGGTAACCCCTACGAGCAGTACTTC. Encoded protein: CASSRLQGNPYEQYF.

The chain combines TRBV21-1 with TRBJ1-2. TRBV21-1 is tagged as a pseudogene. The CDR3 spans 13 residues. Written as DNA, the CDR3 is TGTGCCAGCAGCAAGATCGGGGTCGGAGGCTACACCTTC. Translating gives CASSKIGVGGYTF.

A few counts support this clonotype. One end of the junction varies from germline; a read error may be responsible. This chain connects TRBV3-1 to TRBJ2-3; 8 bases fit TRBD1. Germline lookup yields CDR1 LGHDT and CDR2 YNNKEL (reference sequence). This CDR3 spans 14 amino acids. The CDR3 region is CASSQERGTGTQYF. CDR3 nucleotide sequence: TGTGCCAGCAGCCAAGAAAGGGGGACAGGTACGCAGTATTTT.

This clonotype was counted a few times. The rearrangement links TRBV7-2 to TRBJ2-5, with D maybe TRBD2 (5 bases). This CDR3 has 13 residues. Germline CDR1 and CDR2: SGHTA and FQGNSA. V shed 4 bases and J shed 4 bases, with 10 bases lying between them. The CDR3: CASSYIEGETQYF. CDR3 sequence (DNA): TGTGCCAGCAGCTACATCGAGGGAGAGACCCAGTACTTC.

This clonotype was counted only a few times. The V and J genes are TRBV5-1 and TRBJ2-7, with D perhaps matching TRBD2 (5 bases). Germline lookup yields CDR1 SGHRS and CDR2 YFSETQ. V was shortened by 3 bases and J by 2 bases, with 15 bases between the two germline ends. The CDR3 is 15 amino acids. CDR3 protein: CASSSISGPAYEQYF. CDR3 coding DNA: TGCGCCAGCAGCTCTATCAGCGGACCCGCCTACGAGCAGTACTTC.

Here the CDR3 reads CASSFFQGTYEQYF. The CDR3 DNA reads as TGTGCCAGCAGCTTTTTTCAGGGAACCTACGAGCAGTACTTC. V gene TRBV5-6 combines with J gene TRBJ2-7; D might be TRBD1 (5 bases). The CDR3 spans 14 residues. From germline, CDR1 is SGHDT and CDR2 YYEEEE. V was cut by 2 bases and J by 2 bases, with 11 bases left in between.

This clonotype was counted between two and nine times. This chain connects TRBV19 to TRBJ2-7; D uncertain. This CDR3 has 15 amino acids. The V gene lost 5 bases and the J gene lost 2 bases, with 16 bases spanning the gap. CDR1 and CDR2 from the germline V gene are LNHDA and SQIVND (reference sequence). CDR3 DNA sequence: TGTGCCAGTAGTGCTCTCGGACGCCTGACCTACGAGCAGTACTTC. Translated: CASSALGRLTYEQYF. The variable domain in full, with the rest retrieved from reference TRBV19 and TRBJ2-7, is DGGITQSPKYLFRKEGQNVTLSCEQNLNHDAMYWYRQDPGQGLRLIYYSQIVNDFQKGDIAEGYSVSREKKESFPLTVTSAQKNPTAFYLCASSALGRLTYEQYFGPGTRLTVT.

V usage is TRBV7-3 and J usage is TRBJ2-5; maybe TRBD1 (6 bases). V was clipped by 2 bases and J by 2 bases, with 15 bases between them. This CDR3 has 16 residues. Per germline, CDR1 SGHTA and CDR2 FQGTGA. DNA for the CDR3: TGTGCCAGCAGCTTAGGGTTGAGCAGGGGACAAGAGACCCAGTACTTC. Translating gives CASSLGLSRGQETQYF.

The sample holds a few counts of this clonotype. The chain employs TRBV7-9 and TRBJ2-6; D is ambiguous. Per the germline V gene, CDR1 is SEHNR and CDR2 is FQNEAQ (reference sequence). Trimming removed 5 bases from V and 1 base from J, with 18 bases in between. The CDR3 has 18 residues. CDR3 bases: TGTGCCAGCAGCCAGGCCAAGCCTGGACCTTCTGGGGCCAACGTCCTGACTTTC. This sequence encodes CASSQAKPGPSGANVLTF.

V and J are TRBV7-9 and TRBJ2-1, with 14 positions matching TRBD2. This CDR3 is 13 amino acids long. Germline CDR1 SEHNR, CDR2 FQNEAQ (reference sequence). V lost 5 bases to trimming and J lost 14 bases; unmatched junction nucleotides: 5. DNA of the CDR3: TGTGCCAGCAGCCCAGGACTAGCGGGAGGCAAGTTCTTC. It is translated as CASSPGLAGGKFF.

V gene TRBV9 combines with J gene TRBJ1-2; TRBD1 matches 11 bases. The CDR3 sequence is 14 residues long. Per germline, CDR1 SGDLS and CDR2 YYNGEE. Unmatched junction bases numbered 3, after V lost 2 bases and J lost 6 bases. The CDR3 nucleotides are TGTGCCAGCAGCGTCGGACAGGGGGCACATGGCTACACCTTC. Its translation is CASSVGQGAHGYTF.

CDR3 sequence (DNA): TGTGCCAGCAGCGCAGGGACTGGAAGCACAGATACGCAGTATTTT. It encodes CASSAGTGSTDTQYF. This chain links TRBV7-3 with TRBJ2-3, with a tentative D call TRBD2 (6 bases). The CDR3 extends over 15 amino acids. Trimming removed 5 bases from V and 0 bases from J, with 12 bases in between. In germline, CDR1 is SGHTA, CDR2 FQGTGA.

This clonotype has just a few counts. This sequence joins TRBV6-2 or TRBV6-3 and TRBJ2-6; no firm D call. This CDR3 region has 15 residues. V lost 3 bases and J lost 0, with 6 bases in between. Germline CDR1 reads MNHEY; CDR2 reads SVGEGT. This CDR3 reads CASSYRYSGANVLTF. CDR3 DNA sequence: TGTGCCAGCAGTTATCGCTACTCTGGGGCCAACGTCCTGACTTTC.

Many counts were recorded for this clonotype. This chain joins TRBV11-2 and TRBJ2-7, with 8 bases that match TRBD2. From germline, CDR1 is SGHAT and CDR2 FQNNGV. V was clipped by 4 bases and J by 13 bases; unmatched bases: 15. This CDR3 contains 14 residues. The CDR3 coding sequence is TGTGCCAGCAGCTCGCCTCCCGGGACTAGGTCGAGTTACTTC. It is translated as CASSSPPGTRSSYF.

This clonotype was seen a few times. The rearrangement joins TRBV18 to TRBJ2-7; D is unresolved. CDR3 size: 13 residues. Germline V gene data show CDR1 as KGHSH and CDR2 as LQKENI. The V and J ends lost 6 bases and 2 bases respectively, with 11 bases between them. CDR3 sequence reads: CASSSVRAYEQYF. CDR3 DNA sequence: TGTGCCAGCTCCTCGGTTCGGGCCTACGAGCAGTACTTC.

This sequence joins TRBV12-3 or TRBV12-4 and TRBJ2-2, with D perhaps TRBD1 (5 bases). The CDR3 is made up of 16 amino acids. Between the trimmed V and J ends, which lost 1 base and 3 bases, there was a span of 12 bases. In DNA form, the CDR3 reads TGTGCCAGCAGTTTAGGACAGAGATTTTACACCGGGGAGCTGTTTTTT. This gives the protein CASSLGQRFYTGELFF.

This clonotype was detected a few times. The chain recombines TRBV4-3 with TRBJ1-2; 8 positions match TRBD1. The CDR3 totals 13 residues. With V trimmed by 8 bases and J by 14 bases, 16 bases remained unmatched. The V gene's germline CDR1 is LGHNA and CDR2 YSLEER. The CDR3 nucleotides are TGCGCCAGCGCGGCACGAGTGACAGGGGTAGAAACCTTC. It is translated as CASAARVTGVETF.

This clonotype was counted a few times. J is TRBJ1-2 and V is TRBV7-2; 8 nucleotides match TRBD1. Germline V gives CDR1 SGHTA, CDR2 FQGNSA. J gave up 4 bases and V 5 bases, and 15 bases lay outside the gene matches. The CDR3 extends over 17 amino acids. DNA for the CDR3: TGTGCCAGCAGCAGAGGCTTGCCGGACAGGGTCCCCTATGGCTACACCTTC. As protein: CASSRGLPDRVPYGYTF. The full variable domain, in which reference TRBV7-2 and TRBJ1-2 provide the parts outside the CDR3, is GAGVSQSPSNKVTEKGKDVELRCDPISGHTALYWYRQSLGQGLEFLIYFQGNSAPDKSGLPSDRFSAERTGGSVSTLTIQRTQQEDSAVYLCASSRGLPDRVPYGYTFGSGTRLTVV.

This clonotype was found a few times. The chain joins TRBV5-1 to TRBJ1-2; 7 bases are a match to TRBD1. From germline, CDR1 is SGHRS and CDR2 YFSETQ. The length of the CDR3 is 15 residues. After removal of 4 bases from V and 9 bases from J, the junction contained 15 bases not matched to a gene. The CDR3 is CASSDSPGQNIRYTF. CDR3 bases: TGCGCCAGCAGCGATAGTCCGGGACAGAATATACGCTACACCTTC. Using reference TRBV5-1 and TRBJ1-2 for the parts outside the CDR3, the full variable domain is KAGVTQTPRYLIKTRGQQVTLSCSPISGHRSVSWYQQTPGQGLQFLFEYFSETQRNKGNFPGRFSGRQFSNSRSEMNVSTLELGDSALYLCASSDSPGQNIRYTFGSGTRLTVV.

This clonotype was seen a handful of times. This chain links TRBV12-3 or TRBV12-4 with TRBJ2-3; D perhaps matches TRBD2 (5 bases). The length of the CDR3 is 14 residues. V was trimmed by 2 bases and J by 3 bases, leaving 9 bases between them. CDR3 region: CASSLRGQTDTQYF. The CDR3 nucleotides read TGTGCCAGCAGTTTACGGGGTCAGACAGATACGCAGTATTTT.

This clonotype was counted at least ten times. The chain recombines TRBV12-3 or TRBV12-4 with TRBJ2-1; 7 bases line up with TRBD1. The V and J ends lost 7 bases and 3 bases, in that order; junction bases with no gene match: 9. This CDR3 has 15 amino acids. The CDR3 DNA is TGTGCCAGCAAGAACCGGGACAGTTACTACAATGAGCAGTTCTTC. It encodes CASKNRDSYYNEQFF.

This clonotype has a handful of counts. The rearrangement joins TRBV29-1 to TRBJ2-1; 12 positions match TRBD2. This CDR3 is built from 16 residues. In germline, CDR1 is SQVTM, CDR2 ANQGSEA. After removal of 7 bases from V and 0 bases from J, the junction contained 7 bases not matched to a gene. The CDR3 is CSALVGLAGSYNEQFF. The CDR3 bases are TGCAGCGCGTTGGTGGGACTAGCGGGCTCCTACAATGAGCAGTTCTTC.